This T cell receptor (beta chain) was documented in a study of T cell responses to AZD1222 COVID-19 vaccine. Here immunoSEQ multiplex PCR was the method, and the copy in TCRdb shows in-frame clones only, minus some. This sample yields fewer than 200,000 clones, of which about 91% are seen a single time; roughly 4.5% belongs to the top ten. The CDR3 covers 17 residues. Trimming cost V 3 bases and J 5 bases; bases outside gene matches: 15. Germline CDR1 and CDR2: GTSNPN and SVGIG (reference sequence). Sequencing was performed on peripheral blood, taken on day 0 of MenACWY control vaccination. The chain joins TRBV30 to TRBJ2-1; 8 nucleotides align to TRBD2. This sequence originates from an adult in good health. The CDR3 DNA is TGTGCCTGGAGCCCCCTCCGGGGGGGACTAAATGACAATGAGCAGTTCTTC. As protein: CAWSPLRGGLNDNEQFF. Filled out from reference TRBV30 and TRBJ2-1, the complete variable domain reads SQTIHQWPATLVQPVGSPLSLECTVEGTSNPNLYWYRQAAGRGLQLLFYSVGIGQISSEVPQNLSASRPQDRQFILSSKKLLLSDSGFYLCAWSPLRGGLNDNEQFFGPGTRLTVL.